These T cell receptor beta chains were read from a single sample in a study of blood T cell repertoires in COVID-19. Generated by immunoSEQ multiplex PCR, the TCRdb table keeps only in-frame clones and is missing some. The table includes 130,000 to 150,000 clones, approximately 91% detected once. The specimen sequenced was peripheral blood. These receptors came from a man aged 65 to 85 with acute or convalescent COVID-19. CDR3s include the opening cysteine and the closing phenylalanine or tryptophan. A D gene is named only where the DNA matches it firmly. The listing skips clone size in some rows; elsewhere it reads once, few, many or a size class.

cdr3_nt: TGTGCCAGCAGCTTATCGGCAGGGGTGCCCTATGGCTACACCTTC; cdr3_aa: CASSLSAGVPYGYTF; v_call: TRBV7-6; j_call: TRBJ1-2; d_call: -; clone_size: few
cdr3_nt: TGTGCCAGCAGTTTAATCCCAGGGGACACCGGGGAGCTGTTTTTT; cdr3_aa: CASSLIPGDTGELFF; v_call: TRBV27; j_call: TRBJ2-2; d_call: -; clone_size: -
cdr3_nt: TGCGCCAGCAGCTTGGCGGCAGGGACTTACAATGAGCAGTTCTTC; cdr3_aa: CASSLAAGTYNEQFF; v_call: TRBV5-1; j_call: TRBJ2-1; d_call: -; clone_size: -
cdr3_nt: TGTGCCAGCAGTGACCGAGGGGGGGCCGAGACTGAAGCTTTCTTT; cdr3_aa: CASSDRGGAETEAFF; v_call: TRBV6-1; j_call: TRBJ1-1; d_call: -; clone_size: few
cdr3_nt: TGTGCCAGCAGCGTCCCTAGCGGGAGGGCCACAGATACGCAGTATTTT; cdr3_aa: CASSVPSGRATDTQYF; v_call: TRBV5-5; j_call: TRBJ2-3; d_call: TRBD2; clone_size: -
cdr3_nt: TGTGCCAGCAGCCTCCCTGATACGGCCCAGTACTTC; cdr3_aa: CASSLPDTAQYF; v_call: TRBV3-1/TRBV3-2; j_call: TRBJ2-5; d_call: -; clone_size: -
cdr3_nt: TGTGCCAGCAGCTCTCGCCCGGGAGACAAAGAGCAGTTCTTC; cdr3_aa: CASSSRPGDKEQFF; v_call: TRBV11-2; j_call: TRBJ2-1; d_call: -; clone_size: -
cdr3_nt: TGTGCCAGTAGTATAGAAAGACAGGGTGGGGGCTACACCTTC; cdr3_aa: CASSIERQGGGYTF; v_call: TRBV19; j_call: TRBJ1-2; d_call: TRBD1; clone_size: -
cdr3_nt: TGTGCCAGCTCAACACAGGCGAACACTGAAGCTTTCTTT; cdr3_aa: CASSTQANTEAFF; v_call: TRBV6-4; j_call: TRBJ1-1; d_call: -; clone_size: -
cdr3_nt: TGTGCCACCAGCAGGGAGACAGGGAGCTCCTACGAGCAGTACTTC; cdr3_aa: CATSRETGSSYEQYF; v_call: TRBV15; j_call: TRBJ2-7; d_call: TRBD1; clone_size: -
cdr3_nt: TGTGCCAGCGCCCGGCTAGCTAACTATGGCTACACCTTC; cdr3_aa: CASARLANYGYTF; v_call: TRBV12-3/TRBV12-4; j_call: TRBJ1-2; d_call: -; clone_size: -
cdr3_nt: TGTGCCAGCAGTGACCTGACAGCAGATACGCAGTATTTT; cdr3_aa: CASSDLTADTQYF; v_call: TRBV6-1; j_call: TRBJ2-3; d_call: -; clone_size: -
cdr3_nt: TGTGCCAGCAGCTTAGGGTCAGGGATTGAGGAGCAGTACTTC; cdr3_aa: CASSLGSGIEEQYF; v_call: TRBV7-9; j_call: TRBJ2-7; d_call: -; clone_size: -
cdr3_nt: TGTGCCAGCAGCCCCTTAGGGGTCTCTGGAAACACCATATATTTT; cdr3_aa: CASSPLGVSGNTIYF; v_call: TRBV7-7; j_call: TRBJ1-3; d_call: -; clone_size: -
cdr3_nt: TGTGCCAGCAGTTACTCGATGGCTGGTGGCTACACCTTC; cdr3_aa: CASSYSMAGGYTF; v_call: TRBV6-6; j_call: TRBJ1-2; d_call: -; clone_size: -
cdr3_nt: TGTGCCAGTAGTATCGGGGTGGCGGGCGTCCTGACTTTC; cdr3_aa: CASSIGVAGVLTF; v_call: TRBV19; j_call: TRBJ2-6; d_call: -; clone_size: -
cdr3_nt: TGTGCCAGCAGCCGTTCGTCGAGTGACTATGGCTACACCTTC; cdr3_aa: CASSRSSSDYGYTF; v_call: TRBV7-9; j_call: TRBJ1-2; d_call: -; clone_size: -
cdr3_nt: TGTGCCAGTAGTATACAGTCCCAAGAGACCCAGTACTTC; cdr3_aa: CASSIQSQETQYF; v_call: TRBV19; j_call: TRBJ2-5; d_call: -; clone_size: -
cdr3_nt: TGTGCCAGCAGCTCGGGACAGGGTTATGGCTACACCTTC; cdr3_aa: CASSSGQGYGYTF; v_call: TRBV6-6; j_call: TRBJ1-2; d_call: TRBD1; clone_size: -
cdr3_nt: TGTGCCAGCAGCTTCGACAGGCTTTACGTCTTC; cdr3_aa: CASSFDRLYVF; v_call: TRBV7-9; j_call: TRBJ2-1; d_call: -; clone_size: -
cdr3_nt: TGTGCCAGCACTCGGACTAGCGGGAGTGAGCAGTACTTC; cdr3_aa: CASTRTSGSEQYF; v_call: TRBV25-1; j_call: TRBJ2-7; d_call: TRBD2; clone_size: -
cdr3_nt: TGTGCCAGCAGGGGACAGACCTCTAGCACAGATACGCAGTATTTT; cdr3_aa: CASRGQTSSTDTQYF; v_call: TRBV6-5; j_call: TRBJ2-3; d_call: TRBD1; clone_size: once
cdr3_nt: TGTGCCAGCAGTTCAAACTATGGCTACACCTTC; cdr3_aa: CASSSNYGYTF; v_call: TRBV28; j_call: TRBJ1-2; d_call: -; clone_size: -
cdr3_nt: TGTGCCAGCAGCTTAAATGGGTTACAGGGAGATGAGCAGTTCTTC; cdr3_aa: CASSLNGLQGDEQFF; v_call: TRBV7-9; j_call: TRBJ2-1; d_call: -; clone_size: -
cdr3_nt: TGTGCCAGCAGTTACGGACAGGCAGGGTACGAGCAGTACTTC; cdr3_aa: CASSYGQAGYEQYF; v_call: TRBV6-6; j_call: TRBJ2-7; d_call: TRBD1; clone_size: -
cdr3_nt: TGTGCCAGCATCTCTGGACCCACAGGGAACTATGGCTACACCTTC; cdr3_aa: CASISGPTGNYGYTF; v_call: TRBV28; j_call: TRBJ1-2; d_call: -; clone_size: -
cdr3_nt: TGTGCCAGCAGCATTACTATTGCCCCAGGAAACACCATATATTTT; cdr3_aa: CASSITIAPGNTIYF; v_call: TRBV7-2; j_call: TRBJ1-3; d_call: -; clone_size: -
cdr3_nt: TGTGCCAGCAGCTTCGGGACAGGTTCCCCTGAAGCTTTCTTT; cdr3_aa: CASSFGTGSPEAFF; v_call: TRBV7-9; j_call: TRBJ1-1; d_call: TRBD1; clone_size: -
cdr3_nt: TGTGCCATCAGTGCTCAAGCGGGAGCTTCCTCCTACGAGCAGTACTTC; cdr3_aa: CAISAQAGASSYEQYF; v_call: TRBV10-3; j_call: TRBJ2-7; d_call: TRBD2; clone_size: -
cdr3_nt: TGTGCCAGCAGTTACCGACGTGGCAGGGGCTACGAGCAGTACTTC; cdr3_aa: CASSYRRGRGYEQYF; v_call: TRBV6-2/TRBV6-3; j_call: TRBJ2-7; d_call: -; clone_size: -